The rows below give T cell receptor beta chains drawn from one sample of a study of T cells in Graves' hyperthyroidism and ophthalmopathy. TCRdb analysed the multiplex PCR reads with MiXCR anew, one entry per CDR3 protein. The sample contains hundreds of thousands of distinct CDR3 sequences, roughly 20% of which appear only once. Sequencing was done on a sample of blood. The receptors were sampled from a man aged 25 to 40 with Graves' ophthalmopathy. The CDR3 runs from the conserved cysteine through the conserved F or W. The D gene is left open where the match is weak. Size tells how often a clone was seen (once, few, many) or the class of an expanded clone, and some rows leave it out.

j_gene: TRBJ2-3
len: 15
d_gene: TRBD2
abundance: many
v_gene: TRBV28
CDR3aa: CASSPAGVRVDTQYF
CDR3nt: TGTGCCAGCAGTCCAGCGGGAGTCCGGGTAGATACGCAGTATTTT

j_gene: TRBJ2-2
len: 16
d_gene: TRBD2
abundance: few
v_gene: TRBV7-9
CDR3aa: CASSSPGREGTGELFF
CDR3nt: TGTGCCAGCAGCTCCCCGGGGCGGGAGGGGACCGGGGAGCTGTTTTTT

j_gene: TRBJ2-2
len: 14
d_gene: .
abundance: .
v_gene: TRBV30
CDR3aa: CACLWPENTGELFF
CDR3nt: TGTGCCTGCTTGTGGCCCGAGAACACCGGGGAGCTGTTTTTT

j_gene: TRBJ2-1
len: 12
d_gene: .
abundance: few
v_gene: TRBV6-1
CDR3aa: CASRAGDNEQFF
CDR3nt: TGTGCCAGCAGAGCAGGTGACAATGAGCAGTTCTTC

j_gene: TRBJ2-2
len: 17
d_gene: TRBD2
abundance: .
v_gene: TRBV6-1
CDR3aa: CASSELAGGPHTGELFF
CDR3nt: TGTGCCAGCAGTGAGCTAGCGGGAGGGCCGCACACCGGGGAGCTGTTTTTT

j_gene: TRBJ1-1
len: 15
d_gene: .
abundance: once
v_gene: TRBV5-1
CDR3aa: CASSLTGGKNTEAFF
CDR3nt: TGCGCCAGCAGCTTGACCGGGGGGAAGAACACTGAAGCTTTCTTT

j_gene: TRBJ2-1
len: 17
d_gene: TRBD2
abundance: once
v_gene: TRBV19
CDR3aa: CASSIEGLAGAYNEQFF
CDR3nt: TGTGCCAGTAGTATAGAGGGACTAGCGGGAGCCTACAATGAGCAGTTCTTC

j_gene: TRBJ2-7
len: 15
d_gene: .
abundance: .
v_gene: TRBV2
CDR3aa: CASSEGGTQSYEQYF
CDR3nt: TGTGCCAGCAGTGAAGGCGGGACACAATCCTACGAGCAGTACTTC

j_gene: TRBJ2-2
len: 18
d_gene: TRBD2
abundance: .
v_gene: TRBV19
CDR3aa: CASSYRVQREPGPGELFF
CDR3nt: TGTGCCAGTAGTTATAGGGTTCAGCGGGAGCCTGGGCCCGGGGAGCTGTTTTTT

j_gene: TRBJ2-5
len: 16
d_gene: .
abundance: few
v_gene: TRBV29-1
CDR3aa: CSVSARLRPGKETQYF
CDR3nt: TGCAGCGTTTCTGCCAGGCTGCGGCCCGGGAAAGAGACCCAGTACTTC

j_gene: TRBJ1-1
len: 14
d_gene: TRBD1
abundance: .
v_gene: TRBV4-1
CDR3aa: CASSLRQGSTEAFF
CDR3nt: TGCGCCAGCAGCCTTCGACAGGGGAGCACTGAAGCTTTCTTT

j_gene: TRBJ2-7
len: 16
d_gene: TRBD2
abundance: .
v_gene: TRBV28
CDR3aa: CASSLETSGYLYEQYF
CDR3nt: TGTGCCAGCAGTCTGGAGACTAGCGGCTACCTCTACGAGCAGTACTTC

j_gene: TRBJ2-3
len: 18
d_gene: TRBD1
abundance: .
v_gene: TRBV7-9
CDR3aa: CASSLARTGPKGADTQYF
CDR3nt: TGTGCCAGCAGCTTAGCCCGGACAGGCCCGAAGGGTGCAGATACGCAGTATTTT

j_gene: TRBJ2-1
len: 16
d_gene: TRBD2
abundance: many
v_gene: TRBV5-6
CDR3aa: CASSLAWTLADNEQFF
CDR3nt: TGTGCCAGCAGCTTGGCGTGGACTCTAGCGGACAATGAGCAGTTCTTC

j_gene: TRBJ1-6
len: 16
d_gene: .
abundance: few
v_gene: TRBV20-1
CDR3aa: CSARAGEASYNSPLHF
CDR3nt: TGCAGTGCTAGGGCAGGGGAGGCCTCCTATAATTCACCCCTCCACTTT

j_gene: TRBJ2-7
len: 15
d_gene: TRBD2
abundance: .
v_gene: TRBV28
CDR3aa: CASSFPREGAYEQYF
CDR3nt: TGTGCCAGCAGTTTTCCCCGGGAGGGGGCCTACGAGCAGTACTTC

j_gene: TRBJ1-1
len: 14
d_gene: .
abundance: many
v_gene: TRBV18
CDR3aa: CASSAGTPNTEAFF
CDR3nt: TGTGCCAGCTCGGCCGGGACACCCAACACTGAAGCTTTCTTT

j_gene: TRBJ1-1
len: 14
d_gene: TRBD1
abundance: once
v_gene: TRBV20-1
CDR3aa: CSATTGTGRIEAFF
CDR3nt: TGCAGTGCTACCACCGGGACAGGGAGAATTGAAGCTTTCTTT

j_gene: TRBJ1-6
len: 14
d_gene: .
abundance: many
v_gene: TRBV28
CDR3aa: CASSLTTVRSPLHF
CDR3nt: TGTGCCAGCAGTTTGACGACCGTAAGATCACCCCTCCACTTT

j_gene: TRBJ1-1
len: 13
d_gene: .
abundance: many
v_gene: TRBV20-1
CDR3aa: CSALGHWNTEAFF
CDR3nt: TGCAGTGCCCTGGGACACTGGAACACTGAAGCTTTCTTT

j_gene: TRBJ2-1
len: 16
d_gene: .
abundance: .
v_gene: TRBV9
CDR3aa: CASSSTSISAYNEQFF
CDR3nt: TGTGCCAGCAGCTCAACTAGTATAAGCGCCTACAATGAGCAGTTCTTC

j_gene: TRBJ2-3
len: 15
d_gene: TRBD2
abundance: many
v_gene: TRBV3-1
CDR3aa: CASSQVSGTGDTQYF
CDR3nt: TGTGCCAGCAGCCAAGTTAGCGGGACTGGAGATACGCAGTATTTT